The 7 T cell receptor beta chains listed next were all sequenced from one sample in a study of cytomegalovirus exposure and HLA in healthy donors. Primers for the PCR totalled 60 Vbeta and 13 Jbeta. Clones were read by immunoSEQ multiplex PCR, and TCRdb kept only the in-frame ones, dropping some. The data hold around 100,000 clones, with 76% observed a single time. Sequencing was performed on PBMCs. Source of these receptors: a woman between 45 and 60 years old in good health and CMV-seropositive.

The chain employs TRBV30 and TRBJ1-2; 7 nucleotides match TRBD1. The CDR3 runs 14 residues. V shed 2 bases, J shed 7 bases, and the junction held 10 bases outside the gene matches. The germline CDR1 and CDR2 sequences are GTSNPN and SVGIG (reference sequence). Here the CDR3 reads CAWSIQKGASGYTF. CDR3 in DNA: TGTGCCTGGAGTATTCAGAAGGGGGCTAGTGGCTACACCTTC. The full variable domain, completed using reference TRBV30 and TRBJ1-2, is SQTIHQWPATLVQPVGSPLSLECTVEGTSNPNLYWYRQAAGRGLQLLFYSVGIGQISSEVPQNLSASRPQDRQFILSSKKLLLSDSGFYLCAWSIQKGASGYTFGSGTRLTVV.

The rearrangement joins TRBV7-8 to TRBJ2-7; the D gene is possibly TRBD1 (6 bases). Germline V gene lookup returns CDR1 SGHVS and CDR2 FQNEAQ. This CDR3 contains 18 residues. The V gene lost 4 bases and the J gene lost 3 bases, with 25 bases spanning the gap. CDR3 in amino acids: CASSSISWDTGSHYEQYF. The CDR3 DNA reads as TGTGCCAGCAGCTCTATCTCCTGGGACACCGGGTCGCACTACGAGCAGTACTTC.

The chain carries TRBV10-1 and TRBJ2-1; TRBD1 aligns across 11 bases. V lost 10 bases, J lost 0 bases, and 8 bases stayed unmatched. The germline V gene encodes CDR1 WNHNN and CDR2 SYGVQD (reference sequence). This CDR3 is 16 amino acids long. CDR3 sequence (DNA): TGCGCCACCTCCCCCGGGACAGGGGGCTCCTACAATGAGCAGTTCTTC. Translating gives CATSPGTGGSYNEQFF.

Only a few counts were recorded for this clone. The chain couples TRBV27 to TRBJ1-6, with D perhaps TRBD1 (6 bases). The germline V gene encodes CDR1 MNHEY and CDR2 SMNVEV (reference sequence). Trimming pared 6 bases from V and 7 bases from J, leaving 13 bases between. The CDR3 length is 14 residues. DNA for the CDR3: TGTGCCAGCAGGCTCGGACAGAAGAATTCACCCCTCCACTTT. Translating gives CASRLGQKNSPLHF.

V gene TRBV5-1 combines with J gene TRBJ2-7; D unresolved. Looked up from germline, CDR1 is SGHRS and CDR2 is YFSETQ. The CDR3 runs 13 residues. V was pared by 5 bases and J by 0 bases, with 9 bases between. DNA for the CDR3: TGCGCCAGCAGGAGTCCGGTCTCCTACGAGCAGTACTTC. It codes for CASRSPVSYEQYF.

V is TRBV7-9 and J is TRBJ1-3; D possibly corresponds to TRBD1 (5 bases). Looked up from germline, CDR1 is SEHNR and CDR2 is FQNEAQ (reference sequence). V dropped 5 bases and J dropped 0 bases, with 11 bases sitting between them. This CDR3 has 15 amino acids. The CDR3 DNA is TGTGCCAGCAGCCACGACAGAAGCTCTGGAAACACCATATATTTT. As protein: CASSHDRSSGNTIYF.

This chain uses TRBV5-1 with TRBJ1-2; D is uncertain. The V gene's germline CDR1 is SGHRS and CDR2 YFSETQ. There are 13 residues in the CDR3. Trimming stripped 0 bases from V and 6 bases from J, with 9 bases between. As DNA, the CDR3 is TGCGCCAGCAGCTTGGAGTCGGAGGATGGCTACACCTTC. Translating it yields CASSLESEDGYTF. Based on the CDR3 plus reference TRBV5-1 and TRBJ1-2, the full variable domain is KAGVTQTPRYLIKTRGQQVTLSCSPISGHRSVSWYQQTPGQGLQFLFEYFSETQRNKGNFPGRFSGRQFSNSRSEMNVSTLELGDSALYLCASSLESEDGYTFGSGTRLTVV.